The entry below gives a single TCR beta chain sequence along with its context. What it binds is not known. This sample was taken from a study of lymphopenia after photon versus proton radiotherapy. Study conclusions and caveats: Oligoclonal CD8+ Temra expansion after nadir drove photon patients' diversity drop.

The CDR3 runs to 14 residues. V shed 4 bases, J shed 4 bases, and the junction held 5 bases outside the gene matches. CDR1 and CDR2 from the germline V gene are MDHEN and SYDVKM. Sequencing used immunoSEQ multiplex PCR; TCRdb keeps in-frame clones, though not all of them. Counted here are tens of thousands of clones, around 88% occurring once; the ten biggest clones make up around 1.5%. The TCR comes from a man aged 55-75 years with pancreatic cancer. The gene calls are TRBV28 and TRBJ2-3; 7 nucleotides match TRBD1. The sequencing here drew on peripheral blood, taken from a patient treated with proton-based radiotherapy. This chain's CDR3 is CASSYRGGPDTQYF. The CDR3 DNA is TGTGCCAGCAGTTACAGGGGTGGCCCAGATACGCAGTATTTT.